Below, 19 T cell receptor beta chains from the same sample are listed, as sequenced in a study of human T cells and chemical hapten exposure. Time point: patch test 2, 6 weeks after DPC sensitization. Documented treatment: therapeutic diphenylcyclopropenone sensitization with weekly scalp DPC. One entry per CDR3 protein results from TCRdb running MiXCR on the RACE reads. There are just over 350,000 distinct CDR3 sequences in the sample; under 6.5% occur only once, and around 6.1% lies in the top ten. Here the sequenced sample was whole blood, taken in connection with sensitization to the hapten diphenylcyclopropenone (DPC). These receptors all stem from a woman aged 18 to 35 with alopecia areata. Some clones in this sample may be carry-over from other donors' samples.

Details on this clonotype: This clone may be a read error of a much larger clone one base away. CDR3 bases: TGTGCCATCAGGTTTCCCACAGGACAAGCTTTCTTT. Translated, it gives CAIRFPTGQAFF. This chain uses TRBV10-3 with TRBJ1-1, with D tentatively TRBD1 (5 bases). CDR1 is ENHRY and CDR2 is SYGVKD in the germline V gene. With 6 bases removed from V and 9 bases from J, the gap between germline ends came to 14 bases. The CDR3 covers 12 residues.

The gene calls are TRBV4-3 and TRBJ2-7; D might be TRBD1 or TRBD2, each matching 6 bases. From germline, CDR1 is LGHNA and CDR2 YSLEER. With 0 bases removed from V and 5 bases from J, the gap between germline ends came to 17 bases. The CDR3 runs 16 residues. The CDR3 region is CASSQDRSRGANEQYF. CDR3 nucleotides: TGCGCCAGCAGCCAAGATAGGTCAAGGGGGGCTAACGAGCAGTACTTC.

The J gene is TRBJ2-7, the V gene TRBV6-5, with D unclear. V lost 4 bases, J lost 5 bases, and 15 bases lay in between. This CDR3 has 14 residues. Germline CDR1 is MNHEY and CDR2 is SVGAGI. The CDR3 here is CASSSEFARDEQYF. The CDR3 coding sequence is TGTGCCAGCAGTTCTGAGTTCGCTCGGGACGAGCAGTACTTC.

The chain employs TRBV6-5 and TRBJ2-7; D not resolved. The CDR3 length is 16 residues. Looked up from germline, CDR1 is MNHEY and CDR2 is SVGAGI. V dropped 0 bases and J dropped 0 bases, with 12 bases sitting between them. CDR3 residues: CASSYSVRSHSYEQYF. CDR3 coding DNA: TGTGCCAGCAGTTACTCGGTTCGTTCCCACTCCTACGAGCAGTACTTC.

This clonotype has only a few counts. The chain employs TRBV24-1 and TRBJ2-5, with 10 bases fitting TRBD2. CDR1 is KGHDR, CDR2 SFDVKD, per germline. The CDR3 spans 15 residues. The trim removed 5 bases at V and 0 bases at J, leaving 2 bases unmatched. The CDR3 sequence is CATSGSGGDQETQYF. CDR3 bases: TGTGCCACCAGTGGGAGCGGGGGGGACCAAGAGACCCAGTACTTC.

This clonotype was observed at least ten times. The chain carries TRBV11-2 and TRBJ1-2; 7 nucleotides line up with TRBD1. Germline loops: CDR1 SGHAT, CDR2 FQNNGV. J gave up 4 bases and V 6 bases, and 8 bases lay outside the gene matches. The CDR3 contains 14 residues. The CDR3 DNA reads TGTGCCAGCAGGTTAACCGGGACAGTCTATGGCTACACCTTC. Encoded protein: CASRLTGTVYGYTF.

This clonotype was detected ten times or more. The CDR3 loop is CASSFLTGGFKTNTEAFF. CDR3 coding DNA: TGCGCCAGCAGCTTCTTAACAGGGGGCTTCAAAACGAACACTGAAGCTTTCTTT. The J gene is TRBJ1-1, the V gene TRBV5-1, with 9 bases identical to TRBD1. CDR3 length: 18 amino acids. The V segment lost 2 bases and the J segment 1 base; nucleotides outside the gene matches: 12. Germline-derived CDR1 and CDR2 are SGHRS and YFSETQ.

This clonotype was recorded a few times. This chain uses TRBV6-6 with TRBJ2-3; 11 bases agree with TRBD2. CDR1 and CDR2 (germline): MNHNY, SVGAGI (reference sequence). CDR3 size: 18 residues. Trimming cost V 2 bases and J 6 bases; bases outside gene matches: 13. For the CDR3, the DNA is TGTGCCAGCAGTTACACGCCCCTGGGGCTAGCGGGGGGCGATACGCAGTATTTT. This encodes CASSYTPLGLAGGDTQYF.

This clonotype was picked up many times. The germline gene is not matched at one end of the junction; a read error may be the cause. The chain combines TRBV7-2 with TRBJ1-6; 12 bases fit TRBD1. This CDR3 contains 14 residues. Germline assignment: CDR1 SGHTA and CDR2 FQGNSA. The CDR3 sequence: CASSLAPGQGAFNF. Written as DNA, the CDR3 is TGTGCCAGCAGCTTAGCCCCGGGACAGGGGGCTTTTAACTTT.

The sample holds many counts of this clonotype. The chain is built from TRBV10-2 and TRBJ1-6, with no clear D. Germline loops: CDR1 WSHSY, CDR2 SAAADI. Trimming shortened V by 10 bases and J by 5 bases, and 18 bases separated the two germline ends. The CDR3 is 15 residues long. The CDR3 DNA sequence: TGCGCCACCCCACCCCACAGTCCCGATAATTCACCCCTCCACTTT. Residues: CATPPHSPDNSPLHF.

This clonotype was recorded at least ten times. J is TRBJ2-1 and V is TRBV14; possible D gene TRBD1, 6 bases. This CDR3 is built from 16 residues. CDR1 SGHDN and CDR2 FVKESK come from the germline V gene. The V and J ends lost 0 bases and 3 bases respectively, with 12 bases between them. The CDR3 region has the DNA TGTGCCAGCAGCCAAGATGAAACGGACAGCTACAATGAGCAGTTCTTC. This sequence encodes CASSQDETDSYNEQFF.

The V and J genes are TRBV24-1 and TRBJ2-1, with 8 bases identical to TRBD2. Per germline, CDR1 KGHDR and CDR2 SFDVKD. This CDR3 contains 17 residues. The V and J ends lost 2 bases and 0 bases, in that order; junction bases with no gene match: 5. CDR3 amino acids: CATSDSVAGRSYNEQFF. The CDR3, as DNA: TGTGCCACCAGTGATTCCGTAGCGGGGCGCTCCTACAATGAGCAGTTCTTC.

This sequence joins TRBV20-1 and TRBJ1-2, with D unclear. Germline V gives CDR1 DFQATT, CDR2 SNEGSKA (reference sequence). The CDR3 runs 13 residues. V was shortened by 5 bases and J by 1 base, with 11 bases between the two germline ends. The CDR3 nucleotides are TGCAGTGCTCAAGACGGTGGTAACTATGGCTACACCTTC. Its translation: CSAQDGGNYGYTF.

This clonotype appeared a few times. The V call is TRBV27, the J call TRBJ1-4; D is uncertain. The CDR3 runs to 13 residues. In germline, CDR1 is MNHEY, CDR2 SMNVEV (reference sequence). V gave up 5 bases and J gave up 5 bases, with 9 bases separating them. CDR3 protein: CASSKTGNEKLFF. The CDR3 DNA is TGTGCCAGCAGTAAGACGGGAAATGAAAAACTGTTTTTT.

This clonotype was observed many times. The CDR3 is CASSDVVEGDGYTF. The CDR3 bases are TGTGCCAGCAGTGACGTGGTAGAGGGGGACGGCTACACCTTC. The gene calls are TRBV25-1 and TRBJ1-2; D might be TRBD1 (6 bases). Germline V gives CDR1 MGHDK, CDR2 SYGVNS. This CDR3 region has 14 residues. The V gene lost 3 bases and the J gene lost 8 bases, with 16 bases spanning the gap.

This clonotype occurred many times. The chain has TRBV5-5 and TRBJ1-4, with a possible D match to TRBD1 (6 bases). V was cut by 1 base and J by 7 bases, with 11 bases left in between. CDR3 length equals 14 residues. In germline, CDR1 is SGHKS, CDR2 YYEKEE (reference sequence). In DNA, the CDR3 is TGTGCCAGCAGCTTGTTACAGGGAATTGAAAAACTGTTTTTT. This translates into CASSLLQGIEKLFF.

This clonotype was seen a handful of times. This chain connects TRBV29-1 to TRBJ1-2; D gene ambiguous. V was trimmed by 2 bases and J by 0 bases, leaving 10 bases between them. The germline gives CDR1 SQVTM, CDR2 ANQGSEA. The CDR3 length is 14 residues. CDR3 protein: CSVEFRTSNYGYTF. CDR3 in DNA: TGCAGCGTTGAATTTAGGACCTCTAACTATGGCTACACCTTC.

This clonotype was found many times. This chain joins TRBV11-2 and TRBJ1-5, with 8 bases aligning to TRBD1. The V gene end was trimmed by 3 bases and the J gene end by 7 bases; junction bases not matched to a gene: 8. The CDR3 covers 15 residues. Germline V gives CDR1 SGHAT, CDR2 FQNNGV. The CDR3 nucleotides are TGTGCCAGCAGCTTTTCTTCAGGGGGCGGACAGCCCCAGCATTTT. Translation: CASSFSSGGGQPQHF.

The chain combines TRBV6-5 with TRBJ1-6; D may be TRBD1 (6 bases). The V gene's germline CDR1 is MNHEY and CDR2 SVGAGI. CDR3 length: 17 amino acids. Trimming pared 4 bases from V and 10 bases from J, leaving 23 bases between. Here the CDR3 DNA reads TGTGCCAGCAGTTCAGGGGCGATCTTCGCAAATATCTCACCCCTCCACTTT. Residues: CASSSGAIFANISPLHF.